These T cell receptor beta chains were read from a single sample in a study of a mutant IDH1 vaccine in newly diagnosed glioma. Some clones are missing from TCRdb's copy, which holds only in-frame ones; the method was immunoSEQ multiplex PCR. The sample lists fewer than 75,000 clones; 70% to 85% were seen once. These receptors are not linked to any known antigen. Sequences were derived from PBMCs, sampled from a glioma patient whose treatment included an IDH1 peptide vaccine. The receptors shown here come from a woman aged 45-65 years with glioma. Each CDR3 is given with its conserved first and last residue. D genes are given only for firm matches. For some rows the clone size is stated as once, few or many, or as a class when expanded; others skip it.

abundance | d_gene | j_gene | v_gene | CDR3aa | CDR3nt
. | . | TRBJ2-7 | TRBV15 | CATSRADTFYEQYF | TGTGCCACCAGCAGGGCGGACACCTTCTACGAGCAGTACTTC
. | . | TRBJ2-5 | TRBV7-9 | CASRQRGVQETQYF | TGTGCCAGCAGGCAAAGGGGGGTCCAAGAGACCCAGTACTTC
. | TRBD1 | TRBJ1-2 | TRBV7-9 | CASSSSGAGGENYGYTF | TGTGCCAGCAGCTCGAGCGGGGCAGGGGGCGAAAACTATGGCTACACCTTC
. | . | TRBJ2-5 | TRBV4-2 | CASSQDERIKETQYF | TGTGCCAGCAGCCAAGATGAACGGATAAAAGAGACCCAGTACTTC
. | TRBD1 | TRBJ2-1 | TRBV9 | CASSGQGALYNEQFF | TGTGCCAGCAGCGGCCAGGGGGCCCTATACAATGAGCAGTTCTTC
. | . | TRBJ1-4 | TRBV4-1 | CASSLLGLVVEKLFF | TGCGCCAGCAGCCTTTTGGGACTTGTCGTAGAAAAACTGTTTTTT
. | . | TRBJ1-1 | TRBV11-2 | CASSLVYYNRGLNTEAFF | TGTGCCAGCAGCTTAGTCTACTATAACAGAGGTTTGAACACTGAAGCTTTCTTT
. | . | TRBJ1-6 | TRBV28 | CASSLRAGNSPLHF | TGTGCCAGCAGTTTAAGGGCAGGTAATTCACCCCTCCACTTT
. | . | TRBJ2-3 | TRBV7-9 | CASRQLAFPGDTQYF | TGTGCCAGCCGCCAATTGGCATTCCCGGGGGATACGCAGTATTTT
once | TRBD1 | TRBJ1-1 | TRBV28 | CASDRGSGNTEAFF | TGTGCCAGCGACAGGGGGAGTGGGAACACTGAAGCTTTCTTT
. | . | TRBJ1-1 | TRBV30 | CAWSVQGGGTEAFF | TGTGCCTGGAGTGTACAGGGCGGGGGAACTGAAGCTTTCTTT